The 4 T cell receptor beta chains listed next were all sequenced from one sample in a study of T cell responses to AZD1222 COVID-19 vaccine. Clones were read by immunoSEQ multiplex PCR, and TCRdb kept only the in-frame ones, dropping some. The profile shows more than 110,000 clones, roughly 90% of them singletons. The sequencing used peripheral blood, collected on day 0 of AZD1222 vaccination. The origin of the receptors is an adult in good health.

The rearrangement links TRBV30 to TRBJ2-1; 9 nucleotides line up with TRBD2. J lost 2 bases, V lost 0 bases, and 8 bases had no gene match. The germline V gene has CDR1 GTSNPN and CDR2 SVGIG (reference sequence). This CDR3 is 17 amino acids long. This CDR3 is CAWSVLSGRIAYNEQFF. The CDR3 coding sequence is TGTGCCTGGAGTGTACTAAGCGGGAGGATCGCCTACAATGAGCAGTTCTTC.

V gene TRBV11-2 combines with J gene TRBJ2-5; the match to TRBD2 covers 8 bases. The CDR3 runs to 18 residues. V lost 4 bases to trimming and J lost 1 base; unmatched junction nucleotides: 14. Germline values: CDR1 SGHAT, CDR2 FQNNGV. The chain's CDR3 is CASSSRTGAGGTQETQYF. CDR3 nucleotide sequence: TGTGCCAGCAGCTCGCGCACCGGGGCGGGAGGAACCCAAGAGACCCAGTACTTC.

The chain has TRBV4-1 and TRBJ2-7; TRBD2 matches at 11 bases. V gave up 0 bases and J gave up 3 bases; unmatched junction bases: 1. The CDR3 consists of 15 residues. The V gene's germline CDR1 is MGHRA and CDR2 YSYEKL. In nucleotides, the CDR3 is TGCGCCAGCAGCCAAGAACTAGCGGGAGTCTACGAGCAGTACTTC. Its protein is CASSQELAGVYEQYF.

The chain combines TRBV30 with TRBJ1-5; no definite D call. Between the trimmed V and J ends, which lost 3 bases and 0 bases, there was a span of 9 bases. CDR1 GTSNPN and CDR2 SVGIG come from the germline V gene (reference sequence). The CDR3 is 14 residues long. The CDR3 is CAWSVGPSNQPQHF. The CDR3 bases are TGTGCCTGGAGCGTCGGTCCTAGCAATCAGCCCCAGCATTTT.